The present TCR beta chain was sequenced within a study of blood T cells in healthy people across ages. This clonotype came up a few times. Its antigen remains unidentified. General observations from the study: It was held that diversity estimates obtained from one million T cells represented underestimates. Higher naive T cell percentage went strongly together with higher TCR beta diversity.

The CDR3 length is 14 residues. Germline CDR1 LNHNV, CDR2 YYDKDF (reference sequence). Together with a sample-barcoded 5' primer, a J-beta primer mix was included in a second PCR lasting about 7 to 12 cycles. In TCRdb, the 5' RACE reads were re-called with MiXCR into one record per CDR3 protein. The profile shows 550,000 to 600,000 distinct CDR3 sequences, 45% to 55% of them singletons. The total RNA that was extracted per sample amounted to at least 5 micrograms. Specimen: blood. The V and J genes are TRBV15 and TRBJ2-1; TRBD2 is a possible D gene (7 bases). The clonotype was recovered from a man older than 75 in good health. CDR3 residues: CSIGGGALPNEQFF. In DNA, the CDR3 is TGTTCCATAGGTGGGGGGGCGCTTCCCAATGAGCAGTTCTTC.